The clone carrying this TCR beta chain appeared once. The target antigen is unknown. The data belong to a study of OX40 agonist ivuxolimab in advanced cancers. General study findings and limits: Among T cells, CD8+ cells averaged more expanded clones than CD4+ cells.

The repertoire was sequenced with immunoSEQ multiplex PCR; TCRdb's copy has only in-frame clones and lacks some. Of some 80,000 clones in the sample, around four fifths were seen once. This specimen was CD4+ or CD8+ T cells sorted from blood, taken in a trial of the OX40 agonist ivuxolimab. The receptor comes from an adult with an advanced solid tumor such as melanoma, head and neck, liver or kidney cancer.

CDR3 loop: CASSFTGSSGNTIYF. The CDR3, as DNA: TGCGCCAGCAGTTTTACAGGGTCCTCTGGAAACACCATATATTTT. V and J are TRBV5-1 and TRBJ1-3; possibly TRBD1 for D (6 bases). The V gene's germline CDR1 is SGHRS and CDR2 YFSETQ. With 5 bases removed from V and 0 bases from J, the gap between germline ends came to 12 bases. This CDR3 has 15 amino acids.